A selection of T cell receptor beta chains follows, all from one sample in a study of cytomegalovirus exposure and HLA in healthy donors. The assay was immunoSEQ multiplex PCR, and TCRdb's table has in-frame clones only and misses some. The top ten hold 11% to 15% of the sample, which has about 220,000 clones, over 80% seen once. Sequencing was carried out using PBMCs. These receptors were taken from a woman aged 30 to 39 in good health and CMV-seropositive. CDR3s include the opening cysteine and the closing phenylalanine or tryptophan. D genes are given only for firm matches. Size is stated for part of the rows, as once, few or many counts, or as a class when the clone is expanded.

V gene: TRBV10-3; D gene: TRBD1; clone size: few; J gene: TRBJ2-5; CDR3 DNA: TGTGCCATGGCCGACAGGGAAGAGACCCAGTACTTC; CDR3 protein: CAMADREETQYF
V gene: TRBV6-1; D gene: .; clone size: .; J gene: TRBJ1-5; CDR3 DNA: TGTGCCAGCAGGCAGGGGAAAAATCAGCCCCAGCATTTT; CDR3 protein: CASRQGKNQPQHF
V gene: TRBV6-5; D gene: .; clone size: .; J gene: TRBJ1-2; CDR3 DNA: TGTGCCAGCAGTTACTCTTCCGGGGTCGAAACCTATGGCTACACCTTC; CDR3 protein: CASSYSSGVETYGYTF
V gene: TRBV6-5; D gene: .; clone size: .; J gene: TRBJ2-7; CDR3 DNA: TGTGCCAGCACTCTCGGGCAGGACTACCACTACGAGCAGTACTTC; CDR3 protein: CASTLGQDYHYEQYF
V gene: TRBV5-1; D gene: .; clone size: .; J gene: TRBJ1-1; CDR3 DNA: TGCGCCAGCAGCCGGGAGGGGTACAGGCCATCTCCTGAAGCTTTCTTT; CDR3 protein: CASSREGYRPSPEAFF
V gene: TRBV11-2; D gene: TRBD1; clone size: .; J gene: TRBJ2-4; CDR3 DNA: TGTGCCAGCAGCTTAGGGACAGGAGATGCCAAAAACATTCAGTACTTC; CDR3 protein: CASSLGTGDAKNIQYF
V gene: TRBV6-5; D gene: TRBD1; clone size: .; J gene: TRBJ2-3; CDR3 DNA: TGTGCCAGCAGTTATGGACAGGGGCCCACAGATACGCAGTATTTT; CDR3 protein: CASSYGQGPTDTQYF
V gene: TRBV9; D gene: TRBD1; clone size: .; J gene: TRBJ1-2; CDR3 DNA: TGTGCCAGCAGTCATGATTACAGGGGAGGGTATGGCTACACCTTC; CDR3 protein: CASSHDYRGGYGYTF
V gene: TRBV7-9; D gene: .; clone size: few; J gene: TRBJ2-1; CDR3 DNA: TGTGCCAGCAGCTTGGTAAGCCATGAGCAGTTCTTC; CDR3 protein: CASSLVSHEQFF
V gene: TRBV30; D gene: TRBD1; clone size: .; J gene: TRBJ1-3; CDR3 DNA: TGTGCCTGGAGTTCGGACAGGGGAGGTGGAAACACCATATATTTT; CDR3 protein: CAWSSDRGGGNTIYF
V gene: TRBV11-3; D gene: .; clone size: .; J gene: TRBJ2-1; CDR3 DNA: TGTGCCAGCAGCTTAGTTGGAGATTACAATGAGCAGTTCTTC; CDR3 protein: CASSLVGDYNEQFF
V gene: TRBV30; D gene: TRBD1; clone size: .; J gene: TRBJ1-2; CDR3 DNA: TGTGCCTGGAGTGTACCCAGGGGGGGATACACCTTC; CDR3 protein: CAWSVPRGGYTF
V gene: TRBV2; D gene: .; clone size: .; J gene: TRBJ1-2; CDR3 DNA: TGTGCCAACAATGCCGGAGGGCGCGGCTACACCTTC; CDR3 protein: CANNAGGRGYTF
V gene: TRBV29-1; D gene: .; clone size: .; J gene: TRBJ1-1; CDR3 DNA: TGCAGCGCAAGAGGGGAAAGCGGCCTCCCCACTGAAGCTTTCTTT; CDR3 protein: CSARGESGLPTEAFF
V gene: TRBV29-1; D gene: .; clone size: .; J gene: TRBJ1-2; CDR3 DNA: TGCAGCGTTGGGGGGGACGGAGGGATCTATGGCTACACCTTC; CDR3 protein: CSVGGDGGIYGYTF
V gene: TRBV4-1; D gene: TRBD2; clone size: .; J gene: TRBJ2-7; CDR3 DNA: TGCGCCAGCAGCCAAGGACTAGCGGGCTACGAGCAGTACTTC; CDR3 protein: CASSQGLAGYEQYF
V gene: TRBV30; D gene: .; clone size: .; J gene: TRBJ2-2; CDR3 DNA: TGTGCCTGTCGGGGGAACACCGGGGAGCTGTTTTTT; CDR3 protein: CACRGNTGELFF
V gene: TRBV25-1; D gene: TRBD1; clone size: .; J gene: TRBJ1-2; CDR3 DNA: TGTGCCAGTAGCAGGACAGGGGGCACTAACTATGGCTACACCTTC; CDR3 protein: CASSRTGGTNYGYTF
V gene: TRBV30; D gene: TRBD2; clone size: .; J gene: TRBJ2-5; CDR3 DNA: TGTGCCTGGAGCGCCCTAGCGGGAGGGGCAGAGACCCAGTACTTC; CDR3 protein: CAWSALAGGAETQYF
V gene: TRBV6-6; D gene: TRBD1; clone size: .; J gene: TRBJ2-7; CDR3 DNA: TGTGCCAGCAGTTACTTACCGGACAGGGACTACGAGCAGTACTTC; CDR3 protein: CASSYLPDRDYEQYF
V gene: TRBV27; D gene: .; clone size: .; J gene: TRBJ2-2; CDR3 DNA: TGTGCCAGCGGACGGACCCTGTCTGGGGAGCTGTTTTTT; CDR3 protein: CASGRTLSGELFF
V gene: TRBV9; D gene: .; clone size: .; J gene: TRBJ2-3; CDR3 DNA: TGTGCCAGCAGCCCTTATAATCTGGTTACAGATACGCAGTATTTT; CDR3 protein: CASSPYNLVTDTQYF
V gene: TRBV30; D gene: TRBD1; clone size: .; J gene: TRBJ2-7; CDR3 DNA: TGTGCCTGGAGGGGTCAGGGGGCGAGGGAGCAGTACTTC; CDR3 protein: CAWRGQGAREQYF
V gene: TRBV29-1; D gene: .; clone size: .; J gene: TRBJ1-2; CDR3 DNA: TGCAGCGTTGGGACGCGGCTCGGCTATGGCTACACCTTC; CDR3 protein: CSVGTRLGYGYTF
V gene: TRBV4-1; D gene: .; clone size: .; J gene: TRBJ1-4; CDR3 DNA: TGCGCCAGCAGTAGGGCAGGGCGAGAAAAACTGTTTTTT; CDR3 protein: CASSRAGREKLFF
V gene: TRBV30; D gene: TRBD1; clone size: few; J gene: TRBJ1-2; CDR3 DNA: TGTGCCTGGGGGGGGACAGGCATCGCCTATGGCTACACCTTC; CDR3 protein: CAWGGTGIAYGYTF
V gene: TRBV19; D gene: TRBD1; clone size: .; J gene: TRBJ2-7; CDR3 DNA: TGTGCCAGTAGTATACAGACAGGGGGCAACTACGAGCAGTACTTC; CDR3 protein: CASSIQTGGNYEQYF
V gene: TRBV9; D gene: TRBD2; clone size: .; J gene: TRBJ2-1; CDR3 DNA: TGTGCCAGCAGCCCATTTTCGCTAGCGGGAGGGAACAATGAGCAGTTCTTC; CDR3 protein: CASSPFSLAGGNNEQFF
V gene: TRBV7-6; D gene: .; clone size: .; J gene: TRBJ2-7; CDR3 DNA: TGTGCCAGCAGCTTAGCACACTCTCCCCTCTCCGAGCAGTACTTC; CDR3 protein: CASSLAHSPLSEQYF
V gene: TRBV11-2; D gene: .; clone size: .; J gene: TRBJ2-1; CDR3 DNA: TGTGCCAGCAGCTTTATAGACAGTTCCTACAATGAGCAGTTCTTC; CDR3 protein: CASSFIDSSYNEQFF
V gene: TRBV27; D gene: TRBD1; clone size: few; J gene: TRBJ1-2; CDR3 DNA: TGTGCCAGCAGTATAGACAGGGACTATGGCTACACCTTC; CDR3 protein: CASSIDRDYGYTF
V gene: TRBV30; D gene: TRBD2; clone size: .; J gene: TRBJ2-5; CDR3 DNA: TGTGCCTGGAGTGTAAGGCGGGAGGGCCCAGAGACCCAGTACTTC; CDR3 protein: CAWSVRREGPETQYF